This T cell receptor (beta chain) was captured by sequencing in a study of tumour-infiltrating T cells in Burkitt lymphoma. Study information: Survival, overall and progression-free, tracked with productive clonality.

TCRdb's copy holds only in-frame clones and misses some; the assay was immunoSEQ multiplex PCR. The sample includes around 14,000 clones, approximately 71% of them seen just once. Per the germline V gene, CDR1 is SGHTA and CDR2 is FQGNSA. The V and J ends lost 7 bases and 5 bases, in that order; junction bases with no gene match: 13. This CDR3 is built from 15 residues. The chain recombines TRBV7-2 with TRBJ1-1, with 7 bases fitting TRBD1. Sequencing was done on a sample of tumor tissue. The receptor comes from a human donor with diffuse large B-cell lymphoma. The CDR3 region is CASNLKGQWETEAFF. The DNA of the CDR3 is TGTGCCAGCAACCTAAAGGGACAGTGGGAGACTGAAGCTTTCTTT. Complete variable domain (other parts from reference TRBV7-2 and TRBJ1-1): GAGVSQSPSNKVTEKGKDVELRCDPISGHTALYWYRQSLGQGLEFLIYFQGNSAPDKSGLPSDRFSAERTGGSVSTLTIQRTQQEDSAVYLCASNLKGQWETEAFFGQGTRLTVV.